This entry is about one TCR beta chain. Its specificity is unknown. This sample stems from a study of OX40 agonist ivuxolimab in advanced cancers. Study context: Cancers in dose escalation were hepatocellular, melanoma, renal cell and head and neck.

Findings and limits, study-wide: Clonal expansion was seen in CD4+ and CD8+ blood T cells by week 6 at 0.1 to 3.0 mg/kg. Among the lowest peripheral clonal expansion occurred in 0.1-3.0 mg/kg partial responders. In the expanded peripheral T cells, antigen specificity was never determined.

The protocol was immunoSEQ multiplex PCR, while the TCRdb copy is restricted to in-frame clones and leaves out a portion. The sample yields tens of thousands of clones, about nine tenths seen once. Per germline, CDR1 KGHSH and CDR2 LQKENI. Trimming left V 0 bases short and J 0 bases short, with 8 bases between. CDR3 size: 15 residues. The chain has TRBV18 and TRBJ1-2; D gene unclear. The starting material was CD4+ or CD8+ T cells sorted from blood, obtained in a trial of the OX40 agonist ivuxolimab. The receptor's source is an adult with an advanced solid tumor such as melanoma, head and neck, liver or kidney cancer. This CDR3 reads CASSPPYTANYGYTF. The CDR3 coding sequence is TGTGCCAGCTCACCACCATATACAGCTAACTATGGCTACACCTTC.